This TCR beta chain was obtained from a study of T cells in Graves' hyperthyroidism and ophthalmopathy. As for the study in general: It was at initial diagnosis, before any treatment, that peripheral blood was collected.

General study findings and limits: Model predictions of ophthalmopathy came a median around 6.5 months before onset.

Together with thyroid ultrasound, orbital computed tomography, serum thyroxine and TRAb, clinical symptoms were used for diagnoses. V was clipped by 5 bases and J by 4 bases, with 15 bases between them. Looked up from germline, CDR1 is MDHEN and CDR2 is SYDVKM. The CDR3 sequence is 14 residues long. The table lists this clonotype with many counts. The target antigen is unknown. Amplification of TCR beta CDR3 regions used RNA as the template. Researchers ran a first-round RT-PCR on the TCR CDR3 using the HTBI primer set. Each CDR3 protein is one row after TCRdb ran MiXCR on the multiplex PCR reads. Of about 350,000 distinct CDR3 sequences in the sample, about a sixth are singletons; the top ten hold around 15%.

This receptor was obtained from a woman aged 40 to 49 with Graves' ophthalmopathy. The chain uses TRBV28 and TRBJ2-7; D possibly uses TRBD1 or TRBD2 (5 bases each). Sequencing was carried out using blood. The CDR3 DNA follows: TGTGCCAGCAGTCCCCGGGACGGAGAATACGAGCAGTACTTC. It codes for CASSPRDGEYEQYF.